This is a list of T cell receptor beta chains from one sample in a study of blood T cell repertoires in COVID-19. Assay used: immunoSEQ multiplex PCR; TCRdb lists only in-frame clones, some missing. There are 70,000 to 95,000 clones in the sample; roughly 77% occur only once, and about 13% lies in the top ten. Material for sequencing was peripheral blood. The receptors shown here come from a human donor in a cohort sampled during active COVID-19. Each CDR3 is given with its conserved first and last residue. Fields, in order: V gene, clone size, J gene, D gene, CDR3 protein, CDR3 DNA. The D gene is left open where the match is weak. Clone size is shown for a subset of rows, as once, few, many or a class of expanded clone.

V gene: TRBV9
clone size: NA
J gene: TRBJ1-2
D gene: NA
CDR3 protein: CASSPSPHEGDGYTF
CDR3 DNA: TGTGCCAGCAGCCCTTCTCCCCATGAGGGGGACGGCTACACCTTC

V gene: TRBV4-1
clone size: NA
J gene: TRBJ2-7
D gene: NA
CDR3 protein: CASSQAQGIYEQYF
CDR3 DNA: TGCGCCAGCAGCCAAGCGCAGGGTATATACGAGCAGTACTTC

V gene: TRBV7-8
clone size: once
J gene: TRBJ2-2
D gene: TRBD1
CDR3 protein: CASSTIRGPGELFF
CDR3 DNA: TGTGCCAGCAGCACTATCAGGGGGCCCGGGGAGCTGTTTTTT

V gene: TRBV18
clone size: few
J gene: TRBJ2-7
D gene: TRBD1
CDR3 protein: CASSLDRVSGYEQYF
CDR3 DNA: TGTGCCAGCTCACTGGACAGGGTGAGTGGTTACGAGCAGTACTTC

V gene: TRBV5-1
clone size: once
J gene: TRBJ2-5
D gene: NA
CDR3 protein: CASRLTGQANQETQYF
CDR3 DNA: TGCGCCAGCAGGTTAACAGGGCAGGCCAACCAAGAGACCCAGTACTTC

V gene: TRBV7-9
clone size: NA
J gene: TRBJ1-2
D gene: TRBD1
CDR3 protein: CASSLGQGYGYTF
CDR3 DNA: TGTGCCAGCAGCTTAGGACAGGGGTATGGCTACACCTTC

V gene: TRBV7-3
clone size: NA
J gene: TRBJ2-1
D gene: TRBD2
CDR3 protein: CASSFRAGVSYNEQFF
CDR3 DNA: TGTGCCAGCAGCTTTAGGGCGGGGGTCTCCTACAATGAGCAGTTCTTC

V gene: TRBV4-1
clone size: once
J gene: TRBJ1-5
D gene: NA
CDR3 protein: CASSQQPGGNQPQHF
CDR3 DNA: TGCGCCAGCAGCCAACAACCGGGGGGCAATCAGCCCCAGCATTTT

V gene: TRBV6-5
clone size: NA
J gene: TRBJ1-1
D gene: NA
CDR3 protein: CASSPDPGVEPEAFF
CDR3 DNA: TGTGCCAGCAGTCCGGATCCGGGGGTAGAGCCTGAAGCTTTCTTT

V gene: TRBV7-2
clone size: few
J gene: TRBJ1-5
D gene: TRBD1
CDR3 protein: CASSFGQGRQPQHF
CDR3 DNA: TGTGCCAGCAGCTTCGGACAGGGTCGGCAGCCCCAGCATTTT

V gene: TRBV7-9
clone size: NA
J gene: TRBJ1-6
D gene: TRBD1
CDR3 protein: CASSLYRGTGRDSPLHF
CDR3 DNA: TGTGCCAGCAGCTTATACCGGGGGACAGGGAGAGATTCACCCCTCCACTTT

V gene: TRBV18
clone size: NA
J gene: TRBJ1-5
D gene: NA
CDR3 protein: CASSAGRGQPQHF
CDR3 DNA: TGTGCCAGCTCAGCAGGGAGGGGTCAGCCCCAGCATTTT

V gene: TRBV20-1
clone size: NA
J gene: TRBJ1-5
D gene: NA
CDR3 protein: CSASGRSNQPQHF
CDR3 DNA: TGCAGTGCCAGTGGTAGAAGCAATCAGCCCCAGCATTTT

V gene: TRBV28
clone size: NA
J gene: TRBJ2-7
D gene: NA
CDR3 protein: CASKSGSSEQYF
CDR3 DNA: TGTGCCAGCAAATCGGGGTCGAGCGAGCAGTACTTC

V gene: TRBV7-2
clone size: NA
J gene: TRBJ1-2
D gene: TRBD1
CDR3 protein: CASSGTGGVEANYGYTF
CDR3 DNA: TGTGCCAGCAGCGGGACAGGGGGCGTCGAAGCTAACTATGGCTACACCTTC

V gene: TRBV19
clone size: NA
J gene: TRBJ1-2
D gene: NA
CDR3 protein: CASSPGASRIGYTF
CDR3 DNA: TGTGCCAGTAGTCCTGGGGCTTCCAGAATTGGCTACACCTTC

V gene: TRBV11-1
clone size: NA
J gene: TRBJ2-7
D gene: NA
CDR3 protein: CASSLGQSNYEQYF
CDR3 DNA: TGTGCCAGCAGCTTAGGCCAATCTAACTACGAGCAGTACTTC

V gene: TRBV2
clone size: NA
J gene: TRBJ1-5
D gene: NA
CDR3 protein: CASSGSTTDQPQHF
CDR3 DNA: TGTGCCAGCAGTGGTTCGACTACCGATCAGCCCCAGCATTTT

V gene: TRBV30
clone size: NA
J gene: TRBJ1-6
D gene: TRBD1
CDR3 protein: CASGGQGASSPLHF
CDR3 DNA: TGTGCCTCCGGAGGACAGGGGGCCTCTTCACCCCTCCACTTT

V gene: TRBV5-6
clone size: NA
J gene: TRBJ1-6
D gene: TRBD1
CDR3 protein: CASSFWTGLNSPLHF
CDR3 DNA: TGTGCCAGCAGCTTCTGGACAGGGCTTAATTCACCCCTCCACTTT

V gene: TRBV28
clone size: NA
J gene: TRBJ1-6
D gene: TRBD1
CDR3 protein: CASRTRDRGDSPLHF
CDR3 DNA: TGTGCCAGCAGGACGAGGGACAGAGGGGATTCACCCCTCCACTTT

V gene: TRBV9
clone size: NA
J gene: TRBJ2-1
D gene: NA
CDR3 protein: CASSVGSSYNEQFF
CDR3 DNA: TGTGCCAGCAGCGTAGGTTCTTCCTACAATGAGCAGTTCTTC

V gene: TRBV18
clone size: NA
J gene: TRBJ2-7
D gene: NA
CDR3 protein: CASSPRSGRAGEQYF
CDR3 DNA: TGTGCCAGCTCACCAAGGTCAGGCAGGGCAGGTGAGCAGTACTTC

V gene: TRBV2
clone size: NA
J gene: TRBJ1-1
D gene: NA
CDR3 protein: CASSQGMNTEAFF
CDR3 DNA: TGTGCCAGCTCGCAGGGAATGAACACTGAAGCTTTCTTT

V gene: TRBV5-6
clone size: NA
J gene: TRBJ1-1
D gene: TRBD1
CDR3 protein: CASSFGTGIEAFF
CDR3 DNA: TGTGCCAGCAGCTTTGGGACAGGGATTGAAGCTTTCTTT

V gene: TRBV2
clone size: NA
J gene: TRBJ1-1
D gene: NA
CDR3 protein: CASSESGVWTEAFF
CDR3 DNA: TGTGCCAGCAGTGAATCCGGTGTGTGGACTGAAGCTTTCTTT

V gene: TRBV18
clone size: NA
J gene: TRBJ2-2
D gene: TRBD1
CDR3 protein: CASSPGQGSVGELFF
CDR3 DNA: TGTGCCAGCTCACCTGGACAGGGATCCGTCGGGGAGCTGTTTTTT

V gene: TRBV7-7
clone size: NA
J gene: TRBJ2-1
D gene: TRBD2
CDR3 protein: CASSSSGVYSYNEQFF
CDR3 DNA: TGTGCTAGCAGCTCTAGCGGGGTGTACTCCTACAATGAGCAGTTCTTC

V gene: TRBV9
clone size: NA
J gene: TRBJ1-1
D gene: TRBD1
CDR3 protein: CASSGYRGVNTEAFF
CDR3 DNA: TGTGCCAGCAGCGGCTACAGGGGGGTGAACACTGAAGCTTTCTTT

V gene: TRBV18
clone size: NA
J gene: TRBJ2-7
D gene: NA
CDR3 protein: CASSPGGEQYF
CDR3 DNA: TGTGCCAGCTCACCAGGAGGCGAGCAGTACTTC

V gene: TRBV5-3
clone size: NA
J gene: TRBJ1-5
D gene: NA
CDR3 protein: CARSPGTQNQPQHF
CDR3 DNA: TGTGCCAGAAGCCCCGGGACACAGAATCAGCCCCAGCATTTT

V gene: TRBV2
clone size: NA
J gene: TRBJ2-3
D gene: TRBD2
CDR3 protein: CASSEELSGGGTDTQYF
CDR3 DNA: TGTGCCAGCAGTGAAGAACTAAGCGGGGGAGGAACAGATACGCAGTATTTT

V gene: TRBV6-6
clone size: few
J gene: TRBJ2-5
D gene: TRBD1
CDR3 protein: CASSISTGGVGTQYF
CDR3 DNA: TGTGCCAGCAGCATCTCTACAGGGGGCGTAGGGACCCAGTACTTC

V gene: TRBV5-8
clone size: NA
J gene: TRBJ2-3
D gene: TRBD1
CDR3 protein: CASSPTGMSTDTQYF
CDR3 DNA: TGTGCCAGCAGCCCGACAGGGATGAGCACAGATACGCAGTATTTT

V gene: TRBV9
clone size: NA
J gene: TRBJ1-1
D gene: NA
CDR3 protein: CASSAPPGGMSSNAFF
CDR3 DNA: TGTGCCAGCAGCGCCCCTCCGGGGGGCATGTCGAGTAATGCTTTCTTT

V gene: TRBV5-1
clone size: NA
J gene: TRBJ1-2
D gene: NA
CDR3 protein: CASSLTGSYGYTF
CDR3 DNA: TGCGCCAGCAGCCTGACAGGTTCCTATGGCTACACCTTC

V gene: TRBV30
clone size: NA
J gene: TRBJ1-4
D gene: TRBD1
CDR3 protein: CAWRARQGPFNEKLFF
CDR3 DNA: TGTGCCTGGAGGGCGAGACAGGGGCCCTTCAATGAAAAACTGTTTTTT

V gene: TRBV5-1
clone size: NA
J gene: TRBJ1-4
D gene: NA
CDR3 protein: CASSLLPNEKLFF
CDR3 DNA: TGCGCCAGCAGCTTACTCCCGAATGAAAAACTGTTTTTT

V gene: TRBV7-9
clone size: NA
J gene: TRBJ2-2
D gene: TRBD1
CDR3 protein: CASSPWDRITGELFF
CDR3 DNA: TGTGCCAGCAGCCCTTGGGACAGAATCACCGGGGAGCTGTTTTTT

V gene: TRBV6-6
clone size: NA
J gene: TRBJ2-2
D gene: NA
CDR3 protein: CASSYSGQNTGELFF
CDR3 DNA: TGTGCCAGCAGTTACTCGGGACAGAACACCGGGGAGCTGTTTTTT

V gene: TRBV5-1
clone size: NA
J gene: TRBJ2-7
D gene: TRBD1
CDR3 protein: CASSLQGPPTYEQYF
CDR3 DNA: TGCGCCAGCAGCCTACAGGGGCCCCCCACCTACGAGCAGTACTTC

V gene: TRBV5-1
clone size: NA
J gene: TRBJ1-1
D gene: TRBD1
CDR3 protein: CASSTYRGMNTEAFF
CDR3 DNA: TGCGCCAGCAGCACCTACAGGGGGATGAACACTGAAGCTTTCTTT

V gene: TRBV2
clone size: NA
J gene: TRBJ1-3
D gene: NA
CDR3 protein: CASSEAGGAFGNTIYF
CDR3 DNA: TGTGCCAGCAGTGAAGCTGGGGGGGCCTTTGGAAACACCATATATTTT

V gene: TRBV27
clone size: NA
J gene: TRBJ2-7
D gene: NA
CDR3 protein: CASRQGSGPYEQYF
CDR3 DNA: TGTGCCAGCAGGCAGGGCTCCGGGCCCTACGAGCAGTACTTC

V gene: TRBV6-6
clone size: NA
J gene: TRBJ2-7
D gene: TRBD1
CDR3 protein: CASSYSSGGDEQYF
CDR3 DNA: TGTGCCAGCAGTTACTCGTCAGGGGGCGACGAGCAGTACTTC

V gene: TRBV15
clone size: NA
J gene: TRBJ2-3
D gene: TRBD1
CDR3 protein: CATSTGTGAPDTQYF
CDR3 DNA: TGTGCCACCAGCACCGGGACAGGGGCGCCGGATACGCAGTATTTT

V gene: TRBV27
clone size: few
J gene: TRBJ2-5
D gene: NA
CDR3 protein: CASSYAPGLGRKTQYF
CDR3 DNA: TGTGCCAGCAGTTATGCACCGGGGTTGGGGAGGAAGACCCAGTACTTC

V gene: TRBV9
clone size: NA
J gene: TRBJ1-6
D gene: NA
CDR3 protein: CASSVTGYYNSPLHF
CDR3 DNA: TGTGCCAGCAGCGTAACCGGGTATTATAATTCACCCCTCCACTTT

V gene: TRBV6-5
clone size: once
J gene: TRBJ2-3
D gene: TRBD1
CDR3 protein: CASSRQGDTQYF
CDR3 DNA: TGTGCCAGCAGCCGACAGGGAGATACGCAGTATTTT

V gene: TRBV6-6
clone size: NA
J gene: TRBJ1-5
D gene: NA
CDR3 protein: CASSYSRGSNQPQHF
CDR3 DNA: TGTGCCAGCAGTTACTCAAGGGGCAGCAATCAGCCCCAGCATTTT